This T cell receptor beta chain originates from a study of blood T cell repertoires in COVID-19 (TCRdb year 2020). In the study overall: Collaborator samples came from the United States, Italy and Spain and covered acute and convalescent phases of COVID-19. The material from the prospective study consisted of cDNA or gDNA derived from T cells, B-cell-depleted T cells, or PBMCs. The dataset comprised deeply sampled blood TCRbeta repertoires from subjects exposed to, actively infected with, or recovered from COVID-19. The repertoires were made available in a free public database intended to serve as a resource for research on the immune response to SARS-CoV-2. The samples were drawn from the first 160 participants of the ongoing ImmuneRACE study and from 950 to 1,500 subjects provided by 6 global collaborators. Nearly every sample came with metadata listing a de-identified subject ID, COVID-19 status, age in years and sex. Where available, HLA class I and class II types were obtained from metadata supplied by the sample provider rather than from assay-based typing. Here is what the overall study found, with its caveats: How much clinical and demographic metadata was included differed by source and by participant, and the metadata was provided uncurated.

From the cysteine through the phenylalanine, the CDR3 covers 13 amino acids. The DNA shown is the 39-base CDR3, in frame from base 1. The V end loses 1 base and the J end loses 11 bases, and a stretch of 15 bases separates them. The immunoSEQ Assay, a bias-controlled multiplex PCR, was used to amplify TCRbeta CDR3 regions from genomic DNA. The original pipeline was this. Within the assay, amplification of reference gene primers was used to estimate how many nucleated cells each sample contained. To quantify the absolute abundance of each unique TCRbeta CDR3 rearrangement, sequence reads were collapsed and filtered. For each sample, productive Simpson clonality was calculated as the square root of Simpson's diversity index across productive rearrangements. As stored in TCRdb, this immuneACCESS dataset retains in-frame rearrangements with V and J assigned. A fraction of the clones does not appear; measured against another copy, unresolved V genes explain less than half of the discrepancy, and the remainder lacks a known reason. The DNA was the basis for D and trimming; V, J and clone size are from that table. This sample has more than 95,000 clones in its table, and around 79% of those were observed once. Under 3% of the sample lies in the top ten.

Whole blood was collected in K2EDTA tubes by collaborating institutions according to the institutions' own protocols. For TCRbeta analysis, collaborator samples were shipped as frozen whole blood, as isolated PBMCs, or as DNA extracted from either sample type. Worth noting for this clone: Its binding antigen is unknown. There are no base qualities to consult, and no much larger clone falls within one base.

The TCR originated in a man between 50 and 59 years old with acute or convalescent COVID-19. Recombination linked TRBV12-3 or TRBV12-4 to TRBJ2-7, with the D segment identity uncertain. The source material was peripheral blood. The DNA reads TGTGCCAGCAGTTTAGACGCGTTCGAAGAGGAGTACTTC. Its protein is CASSLDAFEEEYF.